This T cell receptor (beta chain) was profiled in a study of control samples from healthy donors and cancer patients. A note on this clone: This same CDR3 is encoded by further DNA sequences in the sample.

This CDR3 is built from 16 residues. With V trimmed by 4 bases and J by 1 base, 5 bases remained unmatched. Looked up from germline, CDR1 is SGDLS and CDR2 is YYNGEE. The table came from immunoSEQ multiplex PCR; TCRdb's copy has only in-frame clones and leaves some out. The table records 150,000 to 200,000 clones, roughly 91% of them present only once. The source material was blood. The TCR was taken from a woman younger than 45 in good health. The chain uses TRBV9 and TRBJ1-3, with 10 bases identical to TRBD1. For the CDR3, the DNA is TGTGCCAGCAGCCCTCAGGGACAGGGGTCTGGAAACACCATATATTTT. Translating it yields CASSPQGQGSGNTIYF.